This T cell receptor beta chain was sequenced during a study of T cells in Graves' hyperthyroidism and ophthalmopathy. There are many counts of this clonotype. It was RNA transcripts that yielded the amplified TCR beta CDR3 regions. Using the HTBI primer set, a first-round RT-PCR was run on the TCR CDR3. One entry per CDR3 protein, called by TCRdb with MiXCR from the multiplex PCR reads. The data hold about 400,000 distinct CDR3 sequences, with about 14% observed a single time. V was cut by 1 base and J by 5 bases, with 14 bases left in between. The CDR3 loop spans 15 amino acids. Germline V lookup: CDR1 MNHEY, CDR2 SMNVEV (reference sequence).

Sequencing was done on a sample of blood. The sequence was obtained from a man aged 50 to 60 with Graves' ophthalmopathy. This sequence joins TRBV27 and TRBJ2-5; D may correspond to TRBD1 or TRBD2 (5 bases each). The DNA for the CDR3 is TGTGCCAGCAGTTTATGGGGACGACGTCCGGAGACCCAGTACTTC. Translated, it gives CASSLWGRRPETQYF.